The clone carrying this TCR beta chain was counted ten times or more. CDR1 and CDR2 from the germline V gene are SQVTM and ANQGSEA. CDR3 length equals 15 residues. Germline trimming cut 8 bases from V and 5 bases from J; bases unmatched to any gene: 17. TCRdb itself ran the RT-PCR reads through MiXCR, one entry per CDR3 protein. This table has around 700,000 distinct CDR3 sequences, 11% to 15% appearing once. The V call is TRBV29-1, the J call TRBJ2-5; TRBD1 matches 7 bases. Sequencing was performed on memory CD4+ T cells from blood. This sequence originates from a female donor in good health, serving as a healthy control. For the CDR3, the DNA is TGCAGCTCTCAAGGGGGCCAGGGGAGTCTGGAGACCCAGTACTTC. Protein product: CSSQGGQGSLETQYF.